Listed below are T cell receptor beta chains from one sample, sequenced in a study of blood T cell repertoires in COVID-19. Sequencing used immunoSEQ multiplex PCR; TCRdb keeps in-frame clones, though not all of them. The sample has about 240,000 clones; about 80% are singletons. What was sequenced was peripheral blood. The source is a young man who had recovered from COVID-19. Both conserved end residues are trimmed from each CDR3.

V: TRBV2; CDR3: ASSGDSGGYT
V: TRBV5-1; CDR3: ASSSQGARPPGANVLT
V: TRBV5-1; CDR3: ASRIDRGHTGELF
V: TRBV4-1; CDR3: ASSRTGDQPQH
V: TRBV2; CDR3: ASSIQGRDGYT
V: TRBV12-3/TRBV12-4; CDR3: AINNANTGELF
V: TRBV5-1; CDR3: ASSATSGGPTGELF
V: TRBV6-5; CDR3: ASSYSGGYGYT
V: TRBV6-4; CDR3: ASSQDTGPSEQF
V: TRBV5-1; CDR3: ASSSKRQSSMNTEAF
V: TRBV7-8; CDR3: ASSLTSGVYQETQY
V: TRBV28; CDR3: ASSRPLTGLTDTQY
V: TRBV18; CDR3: ASSPKGPGQGKNSPLH
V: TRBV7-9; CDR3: ASSLERTANTIY
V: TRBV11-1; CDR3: ASALQGWGQETQY
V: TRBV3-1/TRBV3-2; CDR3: ASSLGASGQKAF
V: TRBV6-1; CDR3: ASSEQGAANTEAF
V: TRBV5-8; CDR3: ASSPGTSGVTDTQY
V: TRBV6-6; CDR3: ASTNSEQGFVETQY
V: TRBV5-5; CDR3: ASSPLAGGATGELF
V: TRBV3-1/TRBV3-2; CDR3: ASSQDLASGTAKETQY
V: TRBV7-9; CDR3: ASSRGTGDGNGELF
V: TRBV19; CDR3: ASKTRRFDTQY
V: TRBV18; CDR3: ASSPREDSPLH
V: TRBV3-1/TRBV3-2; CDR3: ASSQDRGNIQPQH
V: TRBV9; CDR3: ASSVVGTADNTIY
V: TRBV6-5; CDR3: ASSYRTGRGYT
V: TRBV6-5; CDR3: ASRPGNNQPQH
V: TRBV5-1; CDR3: ASSSDSATNEKLF
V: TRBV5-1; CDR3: ASSLTSAGTSGGKDNEQF
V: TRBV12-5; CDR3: ASGWGTVTEAF